These 26 T cell receptor beta chains were sequenced from one sample in a study of T-cell reconstitution after alpha-beta-depleted transplantation in children. A TCRbeta library incorporating unique molecular identifiers was prepared. TCRdb recomputed calls from the PCR reads with MiXCR, one row per CDR3 protein. The sample has 350,000 to 400,000 distinct CDR3 sequences, about a fifth seen once. Sequenced here: PBMCs from the stem cell graft donor, sampled from the stem cell graft. All receptors come from a human donor who donated a stem cell graft to a child with acute myeloid leukemia.

This clonotype was seen a few times. CDR3 in DNA: TGTGCCAGCAGTCCATTCCGTAGCGGCTACGAGCAGTACTTC. It is translated as CASSPFRSGYEQYF. V usage is TRBV6-1 and J usage is TRBJ2-7; possibly TRBD2 for D (6 bases). This CDR3 comprises 14 residues. Germline assignment: CDR1 MNHNS and CDR2 SASEGT. Trimming stripped 5 bases from V and 3 bases from J, with 14 bases between.

This chain joins TRBV28 and TRBJ1-5; D unresolved. Trimming took off 3 bases at V and 0 bases at J, with 9 bases between the two ends. CDR3 length equals 15 residues. Germline assignment: CDR1 MDHEN and CDR2 SYDVKM. CDR3 DNA sequence: TGTGCCAGCAGTTTGTATGAGTATAGCAATCAGCCCCAGCATTTT. This codes for CASSLYEYSNQPQHF.

This clonotype has a count of ten or more. The chain couples TRBV4-3 to TRBJ2-2, with 8 bases fitting TRBD2. There are 17 residues in the CDR3. Germline CDR1 LGHNA, CDR2 YSLEER. The V segment lost 4 bases and the J segment 4 bases; nucleotides outside the gene matches: 11. CDR3 DNA sequence: TGCGCCAGCAGCCGCATACATACTAGCGGCGGCACCGGGGAGCTGTTTTTT. Protein: CASSRIHTSGGTGELFF.

In DNA form, the CDR3 reads TGTGCCAGCACCAGCAGTGGAGATACGCAGTATTTT. Translated, it gives CASTSSGDTQYF. The chain recombines TRBV7-9 with TRBJ2-3; unclear D gene. V dropped 7 bases and J dropped 5 bases, with 10 bases sitting between them. Germline V gene sequence: CDR1 SEHNR, CDR2 FQNEAQ (reference sequence). The CDR3 is 12 residues long.

This clonotype was counted many times. Its ends do not fully match the called genes, so a read error is possible. The chain couples TRBV20-1 to TRBJ2-7, with D possibly TRBD2 on 6 matching bases. The CDR3 spans 13 residues. The germline V gene encodes CDR1 DFQATT and CDR2 SNEGSKA (reference sequence). CDR3 bases: TGCAGTGCTGGAGATGCGGACTATTACGAGCAGTACTTC. Its protein product is CSAGDADYYEQYF.

This clonotype was detected ten times or more. This rearrangement joins TRBV24-1 to TRBJ2-1; TRBD1 aligns across 9 bases. The length of the CDR3 is 17 residues. Germline V gives CDR1 KGHDR, CDR2 SFDVKD. Germline trimming cut 6 bases from V and 4 bases from J; bases unmatched to any gene: 12. The CDR3 is CATSPSPGTGNYNEQFF. The CDR3 bases are TGTGCCACCAGTCCCTCCCCCGGGACAGGGAATTACAATGAGCAGTTCTTC.

This clonotype has just a few counts. This sequence joins TRBV24-1 and TRBJ2-1; D may match TRBD1 or TRBD2 (5 bases each). Trimming removed 4 bases at V and 6 bases at J, with 21 bases between. Germline assignment: CDR1 KGHDR and CDR2 SFDVKD. This CDR3 comprises 17 residues. The CDR3 spells CATSESGPENNRNEQFF. CDR3 coding DNA: TGTGCCACCAGTGAATCGGGACCAGAGAATAACCGCAATGAGCAGTTCTTC.

This clonotype was counted between two and nine times. CDR3 sequence reads: CATTGGGLTDTQYF. In DNA form, the CDR3 reads TGTGCCACCACTGGGGGAGGGCTCACAGATACGCAGTATTTT. The rearrangement uses TRBV27 and TRBJ2-3; 7 nucleotides match TRBD2. V lost 10 bases, J lost 2 bases, and 9 bases stayed unmatched. Germline V gene data show CDR1 as MNHEY and CDR2 as SMNVEV (reference sequence). The CDR3 totals 14 residues.

This clonotype was detected a few times. This chain uses TRBV7-9 with TRBJ1-4; D unclear. This CDR3 region has 13 residues. Trimming shortened V by 1 base and J by 12 bases, and 12 bases separated the two germline ends. Germline V gene data show CDR1 as SEHNR and CDR2 as FQNEAQ (reference sequence). The CDR3 loop is CASSLVAKGELFF. CDR3 coding DNA: TGTGCCAGCAGCTTAGTCGCTAAGGGTGAACTGTTTTTT. The whole variable domain, remainder taken from reference TRBV7-9 and TRBJ1-4, is DTGVSQNPRHKITKRGQNVTFRCDPISEHNRLYWYRQTLGQGPEFLTYFQNEAQLEKSRLLSDRFSAERPKGSFSTLEIQRTEQGDSAMYLCASSLVAKGELFFGSGTQLSVL.

V is TRBV7-9 and J is TRBJ2-1; D gene ambiguous. From germline, CDR1 is SEHNR and CDR2 FQNEAQ (reference sequence). The CDR3 runs to 12 residues. Between the trimmed V and J ends, which lost 4 bases and 6 bases, there was a span of 7 bases. The CDR3 spells CASSSAANEQFF. The CDR3 nucleotides read TGTGCCAGCAGCTCCGCGGCCAATGAGCAGTTCTTC. Combining the CDR3 with reference TRBV7-9 and TRBJ2-1 gives the whole variable domain DTGVSQNPRHKITKRGQNVTFRCDPISEHNRLYWYRQTLGQGPEFLTYFQNEAQLEKSRLLSDRFSAERPKGSFSTLEIQRTEQGDSAMYLCASSSAANEQFFGPGTRLTVL.

Comments on this clonotype: A read error may explain this, as a much larger clone is one base away. The chain couples TRBV20-1 to TRBJ2-1; D is perhaps TRBD2 (6 bases). Germline values: CDR1 DFQATT, CDR2 SNEGSKA (reference sequence). The ends were cut back, 4 bases at V and 6 bases at J, with 13 bases in the middle. The CDR3 covers 13 residues. The CDR3 is CSATRDFFNEQFF. Here the CDR3 DNA reads TGCAGTGCTACCCGGGACTTCTTCAATGAGCAGTTCTTC.

In this sample, this clonotype turned up a few times. V and J are TRBV12-3 or TRBV12-4 and TRBJ1-2; D not certain. V lost 0 bases and J 0 bases, leaving 14 bases between the germline ends. This CDR3 spans 17 amino acids. CDR3 loop: CASSLALLFDPNYGYTF. The CDR3 DNA follows: TGTGCCAGCAGTTTAGCGCTACTTTTTGACCCTAACTATGGCTACACCTTC.

This chain joins TRBV28 and TRBJ2-7, with 10 nucleotides matching TRBD1. V lost 5 bases to trimming and J lost 7 bases; unmatched junction nucleotides: 8. This CDR3 region has 14 residues. CDR1 is MDHEN and CDR2 is SYDVKM in the germline V gene. This CDR3 is CASSPGQGMGEQYF. For the CDR3, the DNA is TGTGCCAGCAGTCCGGGACAGGGGATGGGGGAGCAGTACTTC. The full variable domain, with the rest looked up from reference TRBV28 and TRBJ2-7, is DVKVTQSSRYLVKRTGEKVFLECVQDMDHENMFWYRQDPGLGLRLIYFSYDVKMKEKGDIPEGYSVSREKKERFSLILESASTNQTSMYLCASSPGQGMGEQYFGPGTRLTVT.

V gene TRBV7-2 combines with J gene TRBJ2-7; D remains ambiguous. Germline CDR1 SGHTA, CDR2 FQGNSA. The CDR3 consists of 13 residues. Trimming stripped 5 bases from V and 2 bases from J, with 10 bases between. CDR3 residues: CASSLLKTYEQYF. The CDR3 DNA reads TGTGCCAGCAGCCTCCTCAAGACCTACGAGCAGTACTTC.

This clonotype was counted a few times. The genes are TRBV20-1 and TRBJ1-5; the D is unclear. The germline V gene encodes CDR1 DFQATT and CDR2 SNEGSKA (reference sequence). V was trimmed by 5 bases and J by 1 base, leaving 12 bases between them. CDR3 length: 14 amino acids. This CDR3 reads CSAGPPGSNQPQHF. CDR3 DNA: TGCAGTGCTGGGCCCCCGGGCAGCAATCAGCCCCAGCATTTT.

This clonotype showed up just a few times. The chain carries TRBV6-5 and TRBJ2-5, with TRBD2 matching over 8 bases. The germline V gene has CDR1 MNHEY and CDR2 SVGAGI. This CDR3 is 14 amino acids long. J gave up 3 bases and V 2 bases, and 2 bases lay outside the gene matches. The CDR3 DNA is TGTGCCAGCAGTTACCGGGGGGGGAAAGAGACCCAGTACTTC. Its protein product is CASSYRGGKETQYF.

This clonotype was observed a handful of times. The gene calls are TRBV12-3 or TRBV12-4 and TRBJ1-4; perhaps TRBD1 as D (5 bases). V gave up 1 base and J gave up 5 bases, with 14 bases separating them. The CDR3 covers 16 residues. CDR3 amino acids: CASSLGETVGNEKLFF. In DNA, the CDR3 is TGTGCCAGCAGTTTAGGAGAGACAGTGGGGAATGAAAAACTGTTTTTT.

This clonotype occurred a few times. This chain connects TRBV5-5 to TRBJ2-1; 12 bases are a match to TRBD2. J was trimmed by 0 bases and V by 4 bases; bases with no gene match: 2. CDR1 and CDR2 (germline): SGHKS, YYEKEE (reference sequence). This CDR3 spans 16 amino acids. The DNA for the CDR3 is TGTGCCAGCAGCCGGACTAGCGGGACCTCCTACAATGAGCAGTTCTTC. It specifies CASSRTSGTSYNEQFF.

J is TRBJ1-5 and V is TRBV28, with 7 bases lining up with TRBD1. The CDR3 is 16 residues long. Germline CDR1 is MDHEN and CDR2 is SYDVKM. Losses at the gene ends were 5 bases for V and 1 base for J; bases not matched to a gene: 8. The CDR3 region has the DNA TGTGCCAGCAGTCTGAGACAGGGTGAAAGCAATCAGCCCCAGCATTTT. Residues: CASSLRQGESNQPQHF.

The sample holds a few counts of this clonotype. The DNA of the CDR3 is TGCAGTGCAGTCGCCCCTTACAGGGGTAGGGGCAATCAGCCCCAGCATTTT. It specifies CSAVAPYRGRGNQPQHF. The genes are TRBV20-1 and TRBJ1-5; 7 positions match TRBD1. The CDR3 runs 17 residues. Germline trimming cut 6 bases from V and 2 bases from J; bases unmatched to any gene: 16. The V gene's germline CDR1 is DFQATT and CDR2 SNEGSKA (reference sequence).

The J gene is TRBJ2-7, the V gene TRBV20-1; the match to TRBD1 covers 7 bases. This CDR3 has 14 amino acids. Germline CDR1 is DFQATT and CDR2 is SNEGSKA (reference sequence). V shed 2 bases, J shed 3 bases, and the junction held 7 bases outside the gene matches. The CDR3 here is CSARTGTAVYEQYF. The CDR3 DNA reads as TGCAGTGCTAGAACCGGGACAGCAGTCTACGAGCAGTACTTC.

There are many counts of this clonotype. V and J are TRBV20-1 and TRBJ2-7; D remains ambiguous. CDR1 DFQATT and CDR2 SNEGSKA come from the germline V gene (reference sequence). Trimming removed 6 bases at V and 0 bases at J, with 12 bases between. This CDR3 comprises 13 residues. CDR3 sequence: CSAVSPSSYEQYF. Here the CDR3 DNA reads TGCAGTGCCGTCAGCCCGAGCTCCTACGAGCAGTACTTC.

The chain links TRBV2 to TRBJ1-4, with D unclear. V gave up 5 bases and J gave up 4 bases, with 2 bases separating them. The CDR3 runs 11 residues. Germline CDR1 is SNHLY and CDR2 is FYNNEI. The CDR3 bases are TGTGCCAGCAGTAGTAATGAAAAACTGTTTTTT. Translated: CASSSNEKLFF.

This clonotype was recorded a few times. The chain carries TRBV20-1 and TRBJ2-1; TRBD2 matches 13 bases. The CDR3 sequence is 15 residues long. The V gene's germline CDR1 is DFQATT and CDR2 SNEGSKA (reference sequence). V lost 6 bases to trimming and J lost 6 bases; unmatched junction nucleotides: 8. CDR3 residues: CSAETGTSGTNEQFF. DNA of the CDR3: TGCAGTGCGGAAACCGGGACTAGCGGGACCAATGAGCAGTTCTTC.

The rearrangement uses TRBV10-1 and TRBJ2-7; D not resolved. The CDR3 covers 12 residues. Germline V gene data show CDR1 as WNHNN and CDR2 as SYGVQD (reference sequence). Trimming took 6 bases from V and 5 from J, leaving 11 bases between them. CDR3 bases: TGCGCCAGCAGGGATCCATTGGACGAGCAGTACTTC. This translates into CASRDPLDEQYF.

This clonotype was picked up many times. The V and J genes are TRBV10-2 and TRBJ2-1; 7 bases are shared with TRBD2. CDR3 length: 15 residues. CDR1 WSHSY and CDR2 SAAADI come from the germline V gene. The ends lost 4 bases at V and 1 base at J; junction bases unmatched: 4. The CDR3, as DNA: TGCGCCAGCAGTGCAACGGGAGGATCCTACAATGAGCAGTTCTTC. This gives the protein CASSATGGSYNEQFF.